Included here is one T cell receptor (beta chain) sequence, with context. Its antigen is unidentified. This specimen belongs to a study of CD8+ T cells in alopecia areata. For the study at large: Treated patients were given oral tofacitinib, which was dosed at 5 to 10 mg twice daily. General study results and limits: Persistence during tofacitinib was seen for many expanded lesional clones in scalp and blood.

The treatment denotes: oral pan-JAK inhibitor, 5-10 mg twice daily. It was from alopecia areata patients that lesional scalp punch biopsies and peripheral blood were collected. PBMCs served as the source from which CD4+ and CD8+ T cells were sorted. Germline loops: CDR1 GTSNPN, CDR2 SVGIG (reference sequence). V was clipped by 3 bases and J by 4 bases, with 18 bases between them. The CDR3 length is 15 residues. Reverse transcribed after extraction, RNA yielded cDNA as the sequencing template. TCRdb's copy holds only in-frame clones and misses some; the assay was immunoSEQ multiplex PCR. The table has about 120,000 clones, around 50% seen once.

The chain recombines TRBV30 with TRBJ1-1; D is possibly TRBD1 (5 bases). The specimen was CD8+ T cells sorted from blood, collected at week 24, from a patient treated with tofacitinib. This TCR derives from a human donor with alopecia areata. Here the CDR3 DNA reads TGTGCCTGGAGAGCCGGGACGGGAGAGTCCACTGAAGCTTTCTTT. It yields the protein CAWRAGTGESTEAFF.